These T cell receptor beta chains were read from a single sample in a study of blood T cell repertoires in COVID-19. Sequencing was performed with immunoSEQ multiplex PCR; in TCRdb, only in-frame clones are kept and a portion is missing. This sample has roughly 500,000 clones; 89% occur once, and the top ten carry roughly 0.84%. The sample taken for sequencing was peripheral blood. The receptors shown here come from a man between 18 and 29 years old with COVID-19, enrolled during active disease. CDR3s include the opening cysteine and the closing phenylalanine or tryptophan. Clone size, where shown, is once, few, many, or a class for clones that have expanded.

cdr3_aa: CASSDRDTNTEAFF
v_call: TRBV6-4
j_call: TRBJ1-1
clone_size: .

cdr3_aa: CASSRSSGQGYEQYF
v_call: TRBV7-2
j_call: TRBJ2-7
clone_size: .

cdr3_aa: CASSFRGPDTQYF
v_call: TRBV12-3/TRBV12-4
j_call: TRBJ2-3
clone_size: .

cdr3_aa: CASSYSPGNYGYTF
v_call: TRBV6-5
j_call: TRBJ1-2
clone_size: .

cdr3_aa: CASSTEYTEAFF
v_call: TRBV18
j_call: TRBJ1-1
clone_size: .

cdr3_aa: CASSLRASGDTGELFF
v_call: TRBV11-3
j_call: TRBJ2-2
clone_size: .

cdr3_aa: CASSLGVGGARETQYF
v_call: TRBV5-1
j_call: TRBJ2-5
clone_size: .

cdr3_aa: CASNAEGNSPLHF
v_call: TRBV2
j_call: TRBJ1-6
clone_size: .

cdr3_aa: CASSIAGAAYEQYF
v_call: TRBV19
j_call: TRBJ2-7
clone_size: .

cdr3_aa: CASSAQQGLNTEAFF
v_call: TRBV5-4
j_call: TRBJ1-1
clone_size: .

cdr3_aa: CATNRDRGNYGYTF
v_call: TRBV2
j_call: TRBJ1-2
clone_size: .

cdr3_aa: CASSRGQNSPLHF
v_call: TRBV25-1
j_call: TRBJ1-6
clone_size: .

cdr3_aa: CASSQNSASHNEQFF
v_call: TRBV3-1/TRBV3-2
j_call: TRBJ2-1
clone_size: .

cdr3_aa: CASSRESGPNTGELFF
v_call: TRBV4-2
j_call: TRBJ2-2
clone_size: .

cdr3_aa: CSAMGQDHGYTF
v_call: TRBV29-1
j_call: TRBJ1-2
clone_size: once

cdr3_aa: CASSPEGTEHEQFF
v_call: TRBV5-1
j_call: TRBJ2-1
clone_size: .

cdr3_aa: CASSLNLYRGSQETQYF
v_call: TRBV11-2
j_call: TRBJ2-5
clone_size: .

cdr3_aa: CASSGDWDRPLYEQYF
v_call: TRBV5-1
j_call: TRBJ2-7
clone_size: .

cdr3_aa: CATSRDRGGREAFF
v_call: TRBV15
j_call: TRBJ1-1
clone_size: .

cdr3_aa: CASSFDTGAGNTIYF
v_call: TRBV7-8
j_call: TRBJ1-3
clone_size: .

cdr3_aa: CASSFSGQQETQYF
v_call: TRBV19
j_call: TRBJ2-5
clone_size: .

cdr3_aa: CASSRGGVYNEQFF
v_call: TRBV27
j_call: TRBJ2-1
clone_size: once

cdr3_aa: CASSLGTSGTTYEQYF
v_call: TRBV7-2
j_call: TRBJ2-7
clone_size: .

cdr3_aa: CATWTGAYEQYF
v_call: TRBV10-3
j_call: TRBJ2-7
clone_size: .

cdr3_aa: CASSYSSRTNTGELFF
v_call: TRBV6-2/TRBV6-3
j_call: TRBJ2-2
clone_size: .

cdr3_aa: CASSTPLIPGEQYF
v_call: TRBV7-9
j_call: TRBJ2-7
clone_size: .

cdr3_aa: CASSLGYSRYEQYF
v_call: TRBV13
j_call: TRBJ2-7
clone_size: .